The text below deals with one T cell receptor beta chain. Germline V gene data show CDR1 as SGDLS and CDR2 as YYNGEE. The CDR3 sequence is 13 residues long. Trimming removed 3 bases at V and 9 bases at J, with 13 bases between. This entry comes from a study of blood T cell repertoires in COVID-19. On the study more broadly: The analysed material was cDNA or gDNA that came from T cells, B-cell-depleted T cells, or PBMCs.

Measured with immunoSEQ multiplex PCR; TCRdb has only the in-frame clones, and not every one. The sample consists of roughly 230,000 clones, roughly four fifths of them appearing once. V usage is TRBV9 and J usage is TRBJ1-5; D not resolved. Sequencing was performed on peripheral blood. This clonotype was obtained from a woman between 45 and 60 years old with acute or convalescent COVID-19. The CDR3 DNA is TGTGCCAGCAGCGAGGGAGGAGGTAGGCCCCAGCATTTT. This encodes CASSEGGGRPQHF. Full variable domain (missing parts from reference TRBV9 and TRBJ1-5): DSGVTQTPKHLITATGQRVTLRCSPRSGDLSVYWYQQSLDQGLQFLIQYYNGEERAKGNILERFSAQQFPDLHSELNLSSLELGDSALYFCASSEGGGRPQHFGDGTRLSIL.